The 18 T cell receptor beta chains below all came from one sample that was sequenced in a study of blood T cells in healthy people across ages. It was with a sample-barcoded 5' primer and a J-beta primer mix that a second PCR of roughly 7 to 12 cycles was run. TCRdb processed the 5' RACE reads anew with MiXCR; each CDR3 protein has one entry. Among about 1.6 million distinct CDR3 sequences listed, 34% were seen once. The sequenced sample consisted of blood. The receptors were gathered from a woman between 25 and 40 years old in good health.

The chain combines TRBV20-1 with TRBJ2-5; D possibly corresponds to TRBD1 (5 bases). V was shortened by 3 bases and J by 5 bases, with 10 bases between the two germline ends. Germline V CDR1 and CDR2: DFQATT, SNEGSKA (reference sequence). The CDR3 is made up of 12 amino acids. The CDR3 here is CSASLRAETQYF. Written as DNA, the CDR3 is TGCAGTGCTAGTCTCAGGGCTGAGACCCAGTACTTC.

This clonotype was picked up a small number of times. CDR3: CASSFLWGGRHEQYF. The CDR3 DNA follows: TGTGCCAGCAGCTTCCTCTGGGGCGGGAGGCACGAGCAGTACTTC. The chain employs TRBV7-9 and TRBJ2-7; the match to TRBD2 covers 8 bases. The CDR3 has 15 residues. Germline CDR1 and CDR2: SEHNR and FQNEAQ (reference sequence). Germline trimming cut 3 bases from V and 5 bases from J; bases unmatched to any gene: 9. The variable domain in full, completed from reference TRBV7-9 and TRBJ2-7, reads DTGVSQNPRHKITKRGQNVTFRCDPISEHNRLYWYRQTLGQGPEFLTYFQNEAQLEKSRLLSDRFSAERPKGSFSTLEIQRTEQGDSAMYLCASSFLWGGRHEQYFGPGTRLTVT.

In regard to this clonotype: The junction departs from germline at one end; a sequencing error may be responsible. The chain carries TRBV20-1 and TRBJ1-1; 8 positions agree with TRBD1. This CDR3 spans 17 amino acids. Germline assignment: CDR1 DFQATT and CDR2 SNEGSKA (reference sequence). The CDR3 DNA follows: TGCAGTGCTGGAGATCCTGGGTCAGGGGGCGTTCGGACTGAAGCTTTCTTT. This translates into CSAGDPGSGGVRTEAFF.

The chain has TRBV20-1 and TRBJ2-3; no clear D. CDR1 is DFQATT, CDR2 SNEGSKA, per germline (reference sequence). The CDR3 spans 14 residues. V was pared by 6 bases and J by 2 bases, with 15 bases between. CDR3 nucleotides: TGCAGTGCGAGAATTCGGCAAAACACAGATACGCAGTATTTT. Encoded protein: CSARIRQNTDTQYF.

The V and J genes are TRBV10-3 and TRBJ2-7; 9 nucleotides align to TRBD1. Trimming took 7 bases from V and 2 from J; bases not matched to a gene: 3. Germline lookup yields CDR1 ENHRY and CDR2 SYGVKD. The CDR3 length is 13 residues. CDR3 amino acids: CAITGTGTYEQYF. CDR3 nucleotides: TGTGCCATCACCGGGACAGGGACCTACGAGCAGTACTTC.

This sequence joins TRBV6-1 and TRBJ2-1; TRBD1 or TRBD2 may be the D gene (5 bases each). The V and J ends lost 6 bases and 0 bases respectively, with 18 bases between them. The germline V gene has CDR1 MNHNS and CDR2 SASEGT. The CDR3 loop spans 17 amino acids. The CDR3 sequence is CASRELVGVSSYNEQFF. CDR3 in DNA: TGTGCCAGCAGAGAACTAGTGGGGGTAAGCTCCTACAATGAGCAGTTCTTC.

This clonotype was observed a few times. The DNA for the CDR3 is TGTGCCAGCAGCGATCTAGGACAGGTCTTGAACACTGAAGCTTTCTTT. As protein: CASSDLGQVLNTEAFF. This chain connects TRBV7-9 to TRBJ1-1; 7 bases align to TRBD1. The CDR3 is made up of 16 amino acids. CDR1 and CDR2 from the germline V gene are SEHNR and FQNEAQ (reference sequence). Trimming removed 5 bases from V and 0 bases from J; junction bases left unmatched: 9.

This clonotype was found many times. The CDR3 here is CSVDSGSDEQYF. In DNA form, the CDR3 reads TGCAGCGTTGACTCCGGGAGCGACGAGCAGTACTTC. The chain uses TRBV29-1 and TRBJ2-7; D is possibly TRBD2 (6 bases). CDR3 length: 12 amino acids. Germline assignment: CDR1 SQVTM and CDR2 ANQGSEA. Trimming pared 3 bases from V and 5 bases from J, leaving 11 bases between.

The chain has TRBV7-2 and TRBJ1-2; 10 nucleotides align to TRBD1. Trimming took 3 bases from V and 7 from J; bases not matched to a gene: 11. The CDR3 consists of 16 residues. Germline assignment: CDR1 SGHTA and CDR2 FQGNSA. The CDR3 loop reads CASSLEPGQGPFGYTF. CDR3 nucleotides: TGTGCCAGCAGCTTGGAACCGGGACAGGGGCCGTTTGGCTACACCTTC.

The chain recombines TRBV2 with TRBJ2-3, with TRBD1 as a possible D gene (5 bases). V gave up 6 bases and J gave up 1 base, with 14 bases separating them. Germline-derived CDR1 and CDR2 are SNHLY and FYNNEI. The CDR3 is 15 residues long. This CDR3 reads CASSDSLGGTDTQYF. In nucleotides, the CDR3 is TGTGCCAGCAGCGACAGCCTTGGGGGCACAGATACGCAGTATTTT.

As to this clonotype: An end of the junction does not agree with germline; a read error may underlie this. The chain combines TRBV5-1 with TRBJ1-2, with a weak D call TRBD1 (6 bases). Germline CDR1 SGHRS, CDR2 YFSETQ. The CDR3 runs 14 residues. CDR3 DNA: TGCGCCAGCAGCGGAGGGGGAGGAAACTATAGCTACACCTTC. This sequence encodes CASSGGGGNYSYTF.

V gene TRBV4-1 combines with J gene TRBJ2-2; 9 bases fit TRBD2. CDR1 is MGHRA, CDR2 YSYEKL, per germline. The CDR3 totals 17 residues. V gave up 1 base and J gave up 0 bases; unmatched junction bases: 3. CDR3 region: CASSQGRGGANTGELFF. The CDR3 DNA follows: TGCGCCAGCAGCCAAGGGCGGGGGGGCGCGAACACCGGGGAGCTGTTTTTT.

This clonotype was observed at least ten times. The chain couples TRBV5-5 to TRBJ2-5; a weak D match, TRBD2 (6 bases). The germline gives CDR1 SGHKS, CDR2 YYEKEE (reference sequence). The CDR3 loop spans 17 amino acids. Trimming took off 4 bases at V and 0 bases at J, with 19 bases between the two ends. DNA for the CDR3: TGTGCCAGCAGCCCTGCCGCTGGACTACTGAACCAAGAGACCCAGTACTTC. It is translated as CASSPAAGLLNQETQYF.

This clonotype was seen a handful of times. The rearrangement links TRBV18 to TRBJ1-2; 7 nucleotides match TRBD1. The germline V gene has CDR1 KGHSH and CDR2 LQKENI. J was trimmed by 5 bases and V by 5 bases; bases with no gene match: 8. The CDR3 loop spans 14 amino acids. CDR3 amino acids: CASSNMTGPYGYTF. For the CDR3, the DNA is TGTGCCAGCTCAAACATGACAGGGCCTTATGGCTACACCTTC.

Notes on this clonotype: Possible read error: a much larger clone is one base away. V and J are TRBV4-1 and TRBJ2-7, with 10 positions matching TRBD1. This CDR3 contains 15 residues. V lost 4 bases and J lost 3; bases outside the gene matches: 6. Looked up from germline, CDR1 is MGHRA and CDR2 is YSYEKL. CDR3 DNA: TGCGCCAGCAGCCTTTGGACAGGGGGTTGCTACGAGCAGTACTTC. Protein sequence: CASSLWTGGCYEQYF.

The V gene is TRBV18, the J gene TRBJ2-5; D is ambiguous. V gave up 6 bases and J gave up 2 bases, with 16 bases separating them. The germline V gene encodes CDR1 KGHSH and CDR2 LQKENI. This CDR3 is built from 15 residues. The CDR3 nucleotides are TGTGCCAGCTCCTCACTCCTAGTCTCACAAGAGACCCAGTACTTC. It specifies CASSSLLVSQETQYF.

CDR3 amino acids: CASSDRGTGGMKTQYF. As DNA, the CDR3 is TGTGCCAGCAGTGATCGGGGAACAGGGGGCATGAAGACCCAGTACTTC. The chain is built from TRBV6-1 and TRBJ2-5, with 9 bases that match TRBD1. The trim removed 3 bases at V and 6 bases at J, leaving 11 bases unmatched. This CDR3 contains 16 residues. Germline assignment: CDR1 MNHNS and CDR2 SASEGT.

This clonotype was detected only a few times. The CDR3 loop is CSVEAGRSSSYEQYF. The CDR3, as DNA: TGCAGCGTTGAAGCGGGCAGGAGCAGCTCCTACGAGCAGTACTTC. The gene calls are TRBV29-1 and TRBJ2-7; D not certain. Germline V CDR1 and CDR2: SQVTM, ANQGSEA. This CDR3 region has 15 residues. Trimming took 1 base from V and 0 from J, leaving 13 bases between them.